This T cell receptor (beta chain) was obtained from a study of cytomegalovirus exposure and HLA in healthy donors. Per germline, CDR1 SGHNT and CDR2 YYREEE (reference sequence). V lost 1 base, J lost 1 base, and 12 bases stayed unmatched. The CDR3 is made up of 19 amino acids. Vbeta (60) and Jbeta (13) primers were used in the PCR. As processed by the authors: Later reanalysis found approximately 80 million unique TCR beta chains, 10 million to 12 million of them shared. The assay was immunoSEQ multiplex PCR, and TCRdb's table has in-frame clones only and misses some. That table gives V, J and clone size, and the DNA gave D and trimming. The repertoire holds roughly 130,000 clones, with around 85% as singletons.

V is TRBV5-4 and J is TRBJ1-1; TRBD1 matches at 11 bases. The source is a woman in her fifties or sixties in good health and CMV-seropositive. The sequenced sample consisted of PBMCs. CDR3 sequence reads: CASSLTGQGGSYGNTEAFF. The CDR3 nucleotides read TGTGCCAGCAGCTTGACGGGACAGGGGGGTTCGTATGGGAACACTGAAGCTTTCTTT.